This TCR beta chain was retrieved from a study of beta chain features in type 1 diabetes (dated by TCRdb to 2016 to 2019). Turning to the overall study: Mean age, gender distribution, total cell number and subset yield did not differ between patients and healthy donors. A total of under 140,000,000 sorted cells were examined across all samples, and the number of cells per subset was strongly correlated with RNA yield. Regulatory and stem cell-like memory subsets were isolated from only 8 patients and roughly eight healthy donors, whereas naive and central memory subsets came from all 28 donors. In the study, recently diagnosed type 1 diabetes patients and matched healthy donors were compared on the TCRB repertoires of their sorted circulating CD4+ T cell subsets.

Each donor gave one peripheral blood draw, averaging approximately 110 mL, which was collected into heparinised tubes. Using a panel that included CD45RO, CCR7, CD25, CD127, CD95 and CD27, naive, central memory, regulatory and stem cell-like memory CD4+ T cells were sorted on a BD FACSAria II. Every sorted population had a purity above 98%. PBMCs were isolated right away by Lymphoprep density gradient centrifugation and were stained directly, without culture. Samples were stained and sorted in pairs, with one healthy donor and one patient per experiment, so that batch effects were minimized. Concerning this clone: Its recognized antigen is unknown. Per-nucleotide qualities are absent, and no much larger clonotype sits a single base away.

The entire isolated RNA was reverse transcribed using the High Capacity cDNA Reverse Transcription Kit, and thus expressed TCRB transcripts were sequenced. Naive, central memory and regulatory T cell samples underwent deep immunoSEQ sequencing, averaging about 3.57 million total reads per sample. Sorted cells were lysed in RLT buffer and RNA was extracted with DNase-treated RNeasy Micro or Mini kits, depending on cell number. Each cell subset was processed separately to prevent cross-contamination, with patient and healthy donor samples processed together. The immunoSEQ multiplex PCR was used to amplify TCRB sequences from cDNA, yielding 87-bp fragments that span the CDR3 region. Sequencing of the amplicons was performed on the Illumina HiSeq platform. As for the authors' bioinformatics: PCR bias was corrected computationally using synthetic template baselines, and reads within Hamming distance 2 were collapsed, with unmergeable singletons discarded. Reads were aligned against IMGT to assign V, D and J genes, CDR3 length and insertions or deletions at six rearrangement sites. Within each subset, clonotype counts were normalized to sorted cell number, after which true diversity and Gini coefficients were computed with the tcR R package. Repertoire sharing was quantified using the overlap coefficient calculated on TCRB nucleotide sequences. As a proxy for the pre-selection repertoire, out-of-frame TCRB sequences from naive cells were analyzed. Not all clones reach the TCRdb copy of this immuneACCESS table, which keeps in-frame sequences only. Checked studies attribute under half of the gap to unresolved V genes and leave the rest unexplained. V, J and clone size reflect that table, while D and trimming were determined from the DNA. Within this sample are 400,000 to 550,000 clones, with roughly an eighth of them counted one time only. The ten largest clones add up to 0.04% to 0.05% of the sample.

The CDR3 goes from the cysteine to the phenylalanine over 13 residues. Of all the DNA, just the CDR3 is kept, 39 bases in frame from base 1. V is clipped by 4 bases and J by 6 bases, and the sequence between their germline boundaries is 11 bases long. CDR1 and CDR2 (SGHRS, YFSETQ) derive from the germline V gene. Broader findings and caveats from the paper: Because small numbers of individuals were included in the HLA sub-analyses, any influence of HLA type on TCRB rearrangement was left unresolved. At VDJ recombination sites, patients with type 1 diabetes made fewer insertions and deleted more nucleotides, a pattern implying thymic rearrangement abnormalities. Because cDNA was sequenced instead of genomic DNA, activated cells with high expression could be over-represented, although the groups did not differ in activation or CD3 levels. Naive, central memory and regulatory TCRB repertoires appeared to be more alike among patients than among healthy donors. PCR may preferentially amplify shorter templates, but because patient and control samples were amplified and corrected together, any resulting skew would affect both groups equally. A moderate but significant shortening of TCRB CDR3 length was observed in type 1 diabetes patients in all four CD4+ subsets.

Sequenced material: naive CD4+ T cells from blood. The intended sense of this specimen's cell subset or site label: true naive CD4+ T cells. Recombination joined TRBV5-1 with TRBJ1-5, with a tentative D gene TRBD1 over 6 matching bases. The TCR was taken from a woman aged 18-35 years in good health. CDR3 protein: CASSATTGQPQHF. Here is the DNA: TGCGCCAGCAGCGCAACGACAGGTCAGCCCCAGCATTTT.